Listed below are T cell receptor beta chains from one sample, sequenced in a study of blood T cells in healthy people across ages. TCRdb called the 5' RACE reads again in MiXCR, with one record for every CDR3 protein. This table holds a few hundred thousand distinct CDR3 sequences, 27% found once. The sample also formed part of further work on T cells of mothers and their children.

The source material was blood. Receptors were obtained from a boy younger than 10 in good health. The conserved cysteine and the conserved F or W are not part of the CDR3 here. Fields, in order: CDR3 length, V gene, J gene, CDR3 protein.

>14|TRBV25-1|TRBJ2-5
ASSRHQGDSQETQY
>11|TRBV7-2|TRBJ2-7
ASSSQGTYEQY
>11|TRBV6-6|TRBJ2-7
ASSYWTGGEQY
>13|TRBV14|TRBJ2-1
ASSFRTGLRDEQF
>12|TRBV29-1|TRBJ2-3
SVDPGFGTDTQY
>16|TRBV15|TRBJ2-5
ATSRGGLASFWGETQY
>16|TRBV15|TRBJ2-7
ATSRVPLKLGGPYEQY
>12|TRBV28|TRBJ1-1
ASSLGTHSAEAF
>12|TRBV29-1|TRBJ1-1
SVEVGGGNTEAF
>12|TRBV30|TRBJ1-2
AWKPPQGRYGNT
>11|TRBV12-3/TRBV12-4|TRBJ2-1
AGTPTSYNEQF
>13|TRBV6-2/TRBV6-3|TRBJ2-5
ASSPVREYQETQY
>16|TRBV12-3/TRBV12-4|TRBJ2-6
ASSLRYAYRSGANVLT
>15|TRBV12-3/TRBV12-4|TRBJ1-5
ASSLFSGTGSNQPQH
>15|TRBV5-5|TRBJ2-1
ASSRRDSPIVYNEQF
>12|TRBV5-1|TRBJ2-7
ASSLRDRGAEQY
>14|TRBV5-6|TRBJ2-7
ASSNPTSGSPYEQY
>11|TRBV15|TRBJ2-1
ATSRDPLWEQF
>13|TRBV20-1|TRBJ2-1
SAVAGQGSYNEQF
>11|TRBV29-1|TRBJ2-7
SVTGTSGYEQY
>15|TRBV7-2|TRBJ2-3
ASSLNQRGSGGDTQY
>11|TRBV4-3|TRBJ1-1
ASSPDRGAEAF
>12|TRBV29-1|TRBJ2-3
STGLAGGTDTQY
>13|TRBV7-9|TRBJ2-7
ASSLGAGASYEQY
>15|TRBV2|NA
ASSPNIDSGGPYEQY
>14|TRBV9|TRBJ1-1
ASSVGGGQFNTEAF
>15|TRBV7-9|NA
ATMTALAGEFPHEQF
>11|TRBV12-3/TRBV12-4|TRBJ1-2
ASRDTAFGGYT
>13|TRBV9|NA
ASSVVSGTDNEQF
>13|TRBV6-2/TRBV6-3|TRBJ2-7
ASSLTRDLTYEQY
>13|TRBV5-1|TRBJ1-5
ASSLTPGGWEPQH
>12|TRBV2|TRBJ1-4
ASKPGQMNEKLF
>12|TRBV20-1|TRBJ2-3
SARGLLVTDTQY
>17|TRBV27|TRBJ2-7
ASISRDRGDRKSKYEQY
>12|TRBV5-1|TRBJ1-2
ASSQATGGRSYT
>13|TRBV3-1|TRBJ2-5
ASSQERVGQETQY
>13|TRBV11-2|NA
ASTENPTIAETQY
>9|TRBV10-2|TRBJ2-7
ASGEVYEQY
>11|TRBV29-1|TRBJ2-5
SVEPTSGETQY
>13|TRBV9|TRBJ1-1
ASSVDTGYDTEAF
>13|TRBV15|TRBJ2-5
ATSRDKGVGETQY
>11|TRBV5-1|TRBJ2-5
ASSFYSQETQY
>12|TRBV12-5|TRBJ1-1
ASGRGLMNTEAF
>14|TRBV4-1|TRBJ2-3
ASSQGGQPSTDTQY
>11|TRBV5-1|TRBJ2-2
ASSWGRAGELF
>11|TRBV29-1|TRBJ2-1
SVVRRVDNEQF
>12|TRBV2|TRBJ2-7
AGTPGLAGAEQY
>13|TRBV6-1|TRBJ2-1
ASSPMLAGYNEQF
>10|TRBV3-1|TRBJ2-1
ASSGGTRQGF
>13|TRBV13|TRBJ1-1
ASSKSPGRNTEAF
>12|TRBV6-5|TRBJ1-1
ASRALADTTEAF
>12|TRBV7-8|TRBJ2-7
ASSQRSSLYEQY
>13|TRBV6-5|TRBJ2-7
ASSYARGGSYEQY
>13|TRBV5-1|TRBJ2-7
ASSYVGQGAYEQY
>11|TRBV4-3|TRBJ2-1
ASSPGQGTPNF
>16|TRBV29-1|TRBJ2-5
SVEEWTSGGAVKESQY
>13|TRBV9|NA
ASSSRQGPSYEQY
>13|TRBV7-2|NA
ASSLIGGLYNEQF
>12|TRBV12-3/TRBV12-4|TRBJ2-2
ASSLQAYTGELF